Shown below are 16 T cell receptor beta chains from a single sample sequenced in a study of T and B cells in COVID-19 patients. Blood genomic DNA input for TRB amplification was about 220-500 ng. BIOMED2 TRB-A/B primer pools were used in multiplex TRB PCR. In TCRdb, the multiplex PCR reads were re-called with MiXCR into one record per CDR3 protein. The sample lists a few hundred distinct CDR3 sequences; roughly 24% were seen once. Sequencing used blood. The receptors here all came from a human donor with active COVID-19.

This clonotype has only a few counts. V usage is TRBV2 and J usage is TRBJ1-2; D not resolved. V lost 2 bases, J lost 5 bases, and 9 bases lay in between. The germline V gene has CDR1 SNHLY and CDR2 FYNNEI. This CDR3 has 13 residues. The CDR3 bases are TGTGCCAGCAGTGAAAGGGCCGGTTATGGCTACACCTTC. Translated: CASSERAGYGYTF.

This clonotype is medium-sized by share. This CDR3 is CSASSGSGNQPQHF. As DNA, the CDR3 is TGCAGTGCTAGCTCCGGGAGCGGGAATCAGCCCCAGCATTTT. The chain couples TRBV20-1 to TRBJ1-5; D is uncertain. Trimming took off 3 bases at V and 4 bases at J, with 13 bases between the two ends. Germline CDR1 and CDR2: DFQATT and SNEGSKA (reference sequence). The CDR3 loop spans 14 amino acids.

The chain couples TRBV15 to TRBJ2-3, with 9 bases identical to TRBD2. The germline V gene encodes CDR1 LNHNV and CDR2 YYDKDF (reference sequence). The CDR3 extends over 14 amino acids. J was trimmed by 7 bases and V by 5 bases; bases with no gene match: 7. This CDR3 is CATSGAGGPNTQYF. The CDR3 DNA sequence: TGTGCCACCAGCGGGGCGGGAGGGCCGAATACGCAGTATTTT.

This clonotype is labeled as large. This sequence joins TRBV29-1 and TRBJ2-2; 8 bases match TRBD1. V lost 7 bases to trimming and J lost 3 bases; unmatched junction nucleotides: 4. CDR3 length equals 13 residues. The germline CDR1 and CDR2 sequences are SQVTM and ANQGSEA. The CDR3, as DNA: TGCAGCGCCCTGACAGGGGACACCGGGGAGCTGTTTTTT. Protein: CSALTGDTGELFF.

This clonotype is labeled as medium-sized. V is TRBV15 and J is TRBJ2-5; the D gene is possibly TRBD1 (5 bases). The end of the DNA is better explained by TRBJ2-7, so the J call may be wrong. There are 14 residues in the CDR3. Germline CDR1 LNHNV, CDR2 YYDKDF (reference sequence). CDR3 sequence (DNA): TGTGCCACCAGCAGTTCTAGGGGAAATTACGAGCAGTACTTC. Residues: CATSSSRGNYEQYF.

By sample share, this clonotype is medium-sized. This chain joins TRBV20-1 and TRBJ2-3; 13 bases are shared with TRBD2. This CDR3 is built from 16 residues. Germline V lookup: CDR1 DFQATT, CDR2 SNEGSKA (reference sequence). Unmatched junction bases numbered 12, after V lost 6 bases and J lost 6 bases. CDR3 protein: CSAERTSGGSGDTQYF. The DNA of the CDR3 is TGCAGTGCCGAACGGACTAGCGGGGGCTCGGGGGATACGCAGTATTTT.

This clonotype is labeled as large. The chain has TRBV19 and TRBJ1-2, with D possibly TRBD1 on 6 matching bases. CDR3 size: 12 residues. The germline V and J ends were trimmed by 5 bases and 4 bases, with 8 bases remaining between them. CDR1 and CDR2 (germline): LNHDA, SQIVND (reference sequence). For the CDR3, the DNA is TGTGCCAGTAGTGGACAGAGCTATGGCTACACCTTC. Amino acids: CASSGQSYGYTF.

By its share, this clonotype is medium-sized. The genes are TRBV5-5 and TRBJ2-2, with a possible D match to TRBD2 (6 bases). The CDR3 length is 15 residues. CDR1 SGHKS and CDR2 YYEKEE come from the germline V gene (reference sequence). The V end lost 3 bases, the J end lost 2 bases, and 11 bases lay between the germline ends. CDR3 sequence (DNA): TGTGCCAGCAGCTCGGGGGACCCAAACACCGGGGAGCTGTTTTTT. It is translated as CASSSGDPNTGELFF.

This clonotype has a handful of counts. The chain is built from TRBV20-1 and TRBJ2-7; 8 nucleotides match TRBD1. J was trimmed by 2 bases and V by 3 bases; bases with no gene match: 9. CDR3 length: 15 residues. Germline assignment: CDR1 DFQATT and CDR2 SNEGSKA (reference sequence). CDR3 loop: CSASPVIQGAYEQYF. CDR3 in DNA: TGCAGTGCTAGCCCTGTGATACAGGGGGCCTACGAGCAGTACTTC.

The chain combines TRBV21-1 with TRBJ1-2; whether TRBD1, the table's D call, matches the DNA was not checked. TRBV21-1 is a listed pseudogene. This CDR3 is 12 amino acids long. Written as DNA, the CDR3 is TGTGCCAGCTCACTAGACAGGGATGGCTACACCTTC. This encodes CASSLDRDGYTF.

CDR3 amino acids: CASSLLNYGYTF. The CDR3 bases are TGTGCCAGCAGTTTATTAAACTATGGCTACACCTTC. The chain recombines TRBV28 with TRBJ1-2; no reliable D call. Trimming took 1 base from V and 2 from J, leaving 2 bases between them. The CDR3 has 12 residues. CDR1 is MDHEN, CDR2 SYDVKM, per germline.

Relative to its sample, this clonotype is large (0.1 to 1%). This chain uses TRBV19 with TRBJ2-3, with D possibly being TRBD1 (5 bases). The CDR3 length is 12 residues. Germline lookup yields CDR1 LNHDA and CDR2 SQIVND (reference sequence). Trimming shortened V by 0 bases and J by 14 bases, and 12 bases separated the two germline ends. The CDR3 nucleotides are TGTGCCAGTAGTATAGAAGGGCAGGGTCTGTATTTT. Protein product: CASSIEGQGLYF.

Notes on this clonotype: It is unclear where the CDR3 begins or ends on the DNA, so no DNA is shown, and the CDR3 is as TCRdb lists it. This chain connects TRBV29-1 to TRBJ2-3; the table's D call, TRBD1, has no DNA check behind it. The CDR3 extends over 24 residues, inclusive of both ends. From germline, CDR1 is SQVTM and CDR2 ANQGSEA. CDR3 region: CSVDEGLVNEQFFGPGTRTDTQYF.

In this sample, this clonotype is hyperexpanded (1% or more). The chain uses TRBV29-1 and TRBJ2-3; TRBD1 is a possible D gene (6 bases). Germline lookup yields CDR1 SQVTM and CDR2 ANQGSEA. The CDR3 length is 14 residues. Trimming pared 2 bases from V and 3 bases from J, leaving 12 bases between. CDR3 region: CSVESGTRTDTQYF. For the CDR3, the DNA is TGCAGCGTTGAATCCGGGACACGGACAGATACGCAGTATTTT.

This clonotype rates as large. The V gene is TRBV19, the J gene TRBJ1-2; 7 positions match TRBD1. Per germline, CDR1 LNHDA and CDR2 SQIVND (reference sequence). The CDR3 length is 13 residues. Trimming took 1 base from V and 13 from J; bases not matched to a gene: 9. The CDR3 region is CASSIGQGDRSTF. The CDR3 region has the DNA TGTGCCAGTAGTATAGGACAGGGTGATCGTTCCACCTTC.

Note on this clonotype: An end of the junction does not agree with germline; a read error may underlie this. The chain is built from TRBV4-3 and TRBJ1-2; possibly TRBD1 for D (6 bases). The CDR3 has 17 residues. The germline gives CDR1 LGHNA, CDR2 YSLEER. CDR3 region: CASSQTVPSGQVYVYTF. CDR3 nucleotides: TGCGCCAGCAGCCAAACCGTCCCCTCGGGACAAGTGTATGTCTACACCTTC.